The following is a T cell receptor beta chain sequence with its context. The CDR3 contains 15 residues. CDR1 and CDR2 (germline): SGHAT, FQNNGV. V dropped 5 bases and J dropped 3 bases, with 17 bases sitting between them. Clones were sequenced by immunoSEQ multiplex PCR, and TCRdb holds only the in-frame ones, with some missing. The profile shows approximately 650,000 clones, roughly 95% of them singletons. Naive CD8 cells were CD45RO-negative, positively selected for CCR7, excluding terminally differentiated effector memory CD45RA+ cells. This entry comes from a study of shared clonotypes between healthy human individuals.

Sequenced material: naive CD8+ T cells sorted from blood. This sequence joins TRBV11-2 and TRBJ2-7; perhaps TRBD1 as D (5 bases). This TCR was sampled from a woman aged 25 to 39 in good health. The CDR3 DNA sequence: TGTGCCAGCAGCCCGCCCGGCAGGGCATACTACGAGCAGTACTTC. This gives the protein CASSPPGRAYYEQYF. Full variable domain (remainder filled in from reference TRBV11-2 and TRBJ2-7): EAGVAQSPRYKIIEKRQSVAFWCNPISGHATLYWYQQILGQGPKLLIQFQNNGVVDDSQLPKDRFSAERLKGVDSTLKIQPAKLEDSAVYLCASSPPGRAYYEQYFGPGTRLTVT.